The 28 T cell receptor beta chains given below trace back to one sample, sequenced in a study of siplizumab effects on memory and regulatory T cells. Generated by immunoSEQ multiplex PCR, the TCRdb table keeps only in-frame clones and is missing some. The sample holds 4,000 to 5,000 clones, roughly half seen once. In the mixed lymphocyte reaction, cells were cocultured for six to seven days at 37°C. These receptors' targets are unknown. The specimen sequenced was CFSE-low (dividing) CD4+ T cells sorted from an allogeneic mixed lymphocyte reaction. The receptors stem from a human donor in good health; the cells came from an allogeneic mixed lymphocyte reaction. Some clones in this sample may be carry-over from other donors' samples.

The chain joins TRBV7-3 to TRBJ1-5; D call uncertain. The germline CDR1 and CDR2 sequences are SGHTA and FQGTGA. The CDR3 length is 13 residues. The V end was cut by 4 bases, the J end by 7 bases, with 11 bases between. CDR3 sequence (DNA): TGTGCCAGCAGCTCTGGGTTTGGGCAGCCCCAGCATTTT. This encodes CASSSGFGQPQHF.

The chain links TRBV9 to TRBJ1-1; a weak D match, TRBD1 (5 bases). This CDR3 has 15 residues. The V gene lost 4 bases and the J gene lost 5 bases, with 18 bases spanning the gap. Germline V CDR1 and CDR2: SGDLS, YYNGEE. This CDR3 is CASSPRGSLGTEAFF. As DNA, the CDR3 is TGTGCCAGCAGCCCAAGGGGCAGCCTGGGTACTGAAGCTTTCTTT. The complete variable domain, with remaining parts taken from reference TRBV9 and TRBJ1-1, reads DSGVTQTPKHLITATGQRVTLRCSPRSGDLSVYWYQQSLDQGLQFLIQYYNGEERAKGNILERFSAQQFPDLHSELNLSSLELGDSALYFCASSPRGSLGTEAFFGQGTRLTVV.

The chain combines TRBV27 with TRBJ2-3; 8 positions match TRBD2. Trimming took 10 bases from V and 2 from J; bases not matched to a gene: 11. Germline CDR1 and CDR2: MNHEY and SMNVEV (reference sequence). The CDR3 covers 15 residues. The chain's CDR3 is CATLGLGEPTDTQYF. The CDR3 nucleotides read TGTGCCACTTTGGGACTAGGGGAACCCACAGATACGCAGTATTTT.

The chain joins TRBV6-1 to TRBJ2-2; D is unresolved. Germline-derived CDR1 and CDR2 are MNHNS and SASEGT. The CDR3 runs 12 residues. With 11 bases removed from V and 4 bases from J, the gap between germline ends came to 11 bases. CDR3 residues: CACRTFTGELFF. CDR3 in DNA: TGTGCCTGCCGAACCTTCACCGGGGAGCTGTTTTTT.

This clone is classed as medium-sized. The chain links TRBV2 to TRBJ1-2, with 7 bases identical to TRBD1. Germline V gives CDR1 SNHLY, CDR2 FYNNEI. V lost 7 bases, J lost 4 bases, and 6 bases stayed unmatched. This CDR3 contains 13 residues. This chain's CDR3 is CASILTGTYGYTF. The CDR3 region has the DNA TGTGCCAGCATACTGACAGGGACCTATGGCTACACCTTC. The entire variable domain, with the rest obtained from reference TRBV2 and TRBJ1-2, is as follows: EPEVTQTPSHQVTQMGQEVILRCVPISNHLYFYWYRQILGQKVEFLVSFYNNEISEKSEIFDDQFSVERPDGSNFTLKIRSTKLEDSAMYFCASILTGTYGYTFGSGTRLTVV.

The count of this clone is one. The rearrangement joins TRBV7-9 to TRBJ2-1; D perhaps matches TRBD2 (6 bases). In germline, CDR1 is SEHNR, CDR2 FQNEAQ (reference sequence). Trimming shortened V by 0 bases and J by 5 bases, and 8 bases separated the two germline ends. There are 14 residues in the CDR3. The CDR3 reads CASSLAREDNEQFF. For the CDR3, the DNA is TGTGCCAGCAGCTTAGCGAGGGAGGACAATGAGCAGTTCTTC. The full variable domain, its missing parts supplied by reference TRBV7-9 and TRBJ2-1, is DTGVSQNPRHKITKRGQNVTFRCDPISEHNRLYWYRQTLGQGPEFLTYFQNEAQLEKSRLLSDRFSAERPKGSFSTLEIQRTEQGDSAMYLCASSLAREDNEQFFGPGTRLTVL.

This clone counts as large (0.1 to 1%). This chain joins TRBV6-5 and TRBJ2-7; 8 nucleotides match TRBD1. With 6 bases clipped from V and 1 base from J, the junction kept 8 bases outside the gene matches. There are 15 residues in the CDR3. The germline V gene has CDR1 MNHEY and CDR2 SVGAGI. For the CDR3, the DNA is TGTGCCAGCAGACCTTGGGGGACAGGTTCCTACGAGCAGTACTTC. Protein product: CASRPWGTGSYEQYF.

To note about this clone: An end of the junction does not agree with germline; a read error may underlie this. CDR3 sequence (DNA): TGTGCCAGCAGCTCAGACCGGGCCCCAAGCAGTATTTTT. Its protein is CASSSDRAPSSIF. The rearrangement uses TRBV11-2 and TRBJ2-3; D call uncertain. This CDR3 spans 13 amino acids. Germline CDR1 SGHAT, CDR2 FQNNGV. Combining the CDR3 with reference TRBV11-2 and TRBJ2-3 gives the whole variable domain EAGVAQSPRYKIIEKRQSVAFWCNPISGHATLYWYQQILGQGPKLLIQFQNNGVVDDSQLPKDRFSAERLKGVDSTLKIQPAKLEDSAVYLCASSSDRAPSSIFGPGTRLTVL.

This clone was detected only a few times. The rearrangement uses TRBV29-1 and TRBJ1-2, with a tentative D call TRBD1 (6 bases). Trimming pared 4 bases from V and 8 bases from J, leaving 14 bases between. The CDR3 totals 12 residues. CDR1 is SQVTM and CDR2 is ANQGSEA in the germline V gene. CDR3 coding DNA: TGCAGCGTTGGGTACGGGGGCGCGGGCTACACCTTC. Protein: CSVGYGGAGYTF.

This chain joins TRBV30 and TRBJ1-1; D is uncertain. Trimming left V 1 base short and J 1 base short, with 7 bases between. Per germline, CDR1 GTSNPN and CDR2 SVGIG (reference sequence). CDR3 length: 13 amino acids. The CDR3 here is CAWSAVGNTEAFF. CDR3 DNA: TGTGCCTGGAGTGCGGTCGGGAACACTGAAGCTTTCTTT.

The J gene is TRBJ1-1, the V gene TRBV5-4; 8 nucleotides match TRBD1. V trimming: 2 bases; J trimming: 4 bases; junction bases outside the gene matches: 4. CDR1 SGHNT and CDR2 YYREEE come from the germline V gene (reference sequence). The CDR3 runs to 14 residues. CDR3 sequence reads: CASSFGQGTTEAFF. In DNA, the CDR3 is TGTGCCAGCAGCTTCGGACAGGGTACCACTGAAGCTTTCTTT.

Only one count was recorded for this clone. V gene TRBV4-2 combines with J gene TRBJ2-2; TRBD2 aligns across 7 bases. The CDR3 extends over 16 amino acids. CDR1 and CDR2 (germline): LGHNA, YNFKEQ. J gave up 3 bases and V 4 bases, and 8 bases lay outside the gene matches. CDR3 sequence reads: CASSPLIGGYTGELFF. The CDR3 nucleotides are TGTGCCAGCAGCCCCTTGATCGGGGGGTACACCGGGGAGCTGTTTTTT.

As DNA, the CDR3 is TGTGCCAGCAGTTTGACAGGGTCTCACGAGCAGTACTTC. It specifies CASSLTGSHEQYF. The V call is TRBV6-5, the J call TRBJ2-7, with 7 positions matching TRBD1. CDR1 MNHEY and CDR2 SVGAGI come from the germline V gene. CDR3 length: 13 residues. Trimming took 4 bases from V and 5 from J; bases not matched to a gene: 5.

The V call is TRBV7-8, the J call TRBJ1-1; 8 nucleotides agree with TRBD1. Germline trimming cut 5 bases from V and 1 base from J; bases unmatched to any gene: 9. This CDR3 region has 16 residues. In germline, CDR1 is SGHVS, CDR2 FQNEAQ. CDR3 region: CASSGSRGPGNTEAFF. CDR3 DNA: TGTGCCAGCAGCGGTAGCAGGGGGCCGGGGAACACTGAAGCTTTCTTT.

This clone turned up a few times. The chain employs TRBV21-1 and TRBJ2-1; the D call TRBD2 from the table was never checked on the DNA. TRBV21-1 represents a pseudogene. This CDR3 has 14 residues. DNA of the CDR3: TGTGCCTGCCAGCTAGCGGGAGTATACAATGAGCAGTTCTTC. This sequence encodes CACQLAGVYNEQFF.

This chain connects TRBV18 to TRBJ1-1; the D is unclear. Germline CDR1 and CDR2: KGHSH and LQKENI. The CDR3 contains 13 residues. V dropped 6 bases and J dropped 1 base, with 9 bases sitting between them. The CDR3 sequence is CASSGVRNTEAFF. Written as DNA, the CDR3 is TGTGCCAGCTCCGGAGTTCGGAACACTGAAGCTTTCTTT.

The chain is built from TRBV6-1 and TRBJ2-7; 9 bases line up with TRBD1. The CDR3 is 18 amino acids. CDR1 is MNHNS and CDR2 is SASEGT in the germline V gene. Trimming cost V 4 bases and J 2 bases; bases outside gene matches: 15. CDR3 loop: CASSVVTGGPLNPYEQYF. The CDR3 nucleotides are TGTGCCAGCAGTGTTGTGACAGGGGGGCCCCTAAACCCCTACGAGCAGTACTTC.

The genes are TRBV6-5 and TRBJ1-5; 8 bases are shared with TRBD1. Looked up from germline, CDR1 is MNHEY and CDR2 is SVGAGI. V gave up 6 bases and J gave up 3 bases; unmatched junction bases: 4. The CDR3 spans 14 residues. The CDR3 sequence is CASRPGQANQPQHF. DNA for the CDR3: TGTGCCAGCAGACCGGGACAGGCCAATCAGCCCCAGCATTTT.

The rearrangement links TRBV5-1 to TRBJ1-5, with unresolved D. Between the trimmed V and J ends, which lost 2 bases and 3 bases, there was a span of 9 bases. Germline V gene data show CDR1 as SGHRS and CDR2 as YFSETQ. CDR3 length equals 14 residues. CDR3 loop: CASSFDGNNQPQHF. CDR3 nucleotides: TGCGCCAGCAGCTTTGACGGCAACAATCAGCCCCAGCATTTT.

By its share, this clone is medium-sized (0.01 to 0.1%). CDR3 DNA: TGCGCCAGCAGCTTGGCAACAGTGCCCGCCGGGGAGCTGTTTTTT. This translates into CASSLATVPAGELFF. This chain links TRBV5-1 with TRBJ2-2; the D is unclear. The CDR3 extends over 15 amino acids. Germline CDR1 reads SGHRS; CDR2 reads YFSETQ. The ends were cut back, 0 bases at V and 6 bases at J, with 12 bases in the middle.

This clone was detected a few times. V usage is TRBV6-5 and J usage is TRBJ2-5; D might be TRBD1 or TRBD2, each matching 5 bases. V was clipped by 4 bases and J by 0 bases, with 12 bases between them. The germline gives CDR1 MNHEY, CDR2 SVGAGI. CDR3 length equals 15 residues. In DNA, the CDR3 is TGTGCCAGCAGTTCCGGGACCAGCAACCAAGAGACCCAGTACTTC. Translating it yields CASSSGTSNQETQYF.

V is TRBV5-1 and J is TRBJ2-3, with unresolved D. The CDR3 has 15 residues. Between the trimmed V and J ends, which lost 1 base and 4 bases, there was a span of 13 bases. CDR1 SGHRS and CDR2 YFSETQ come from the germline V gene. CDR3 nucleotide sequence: TGCGCCAGCAGCTTGTCGCCGGCCCTGGCAGATACGCAGTATTTT. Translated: CASSLSPALADTQYF.

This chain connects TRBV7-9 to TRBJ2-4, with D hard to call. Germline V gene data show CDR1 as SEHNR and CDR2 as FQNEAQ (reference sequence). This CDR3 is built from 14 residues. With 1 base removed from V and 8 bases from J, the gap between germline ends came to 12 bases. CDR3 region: CASSLGLGRDIQYF. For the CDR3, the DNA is TGTGCCAGCAGCTTAGGCCTCGGCCGGGACATTCAGTACTTC.

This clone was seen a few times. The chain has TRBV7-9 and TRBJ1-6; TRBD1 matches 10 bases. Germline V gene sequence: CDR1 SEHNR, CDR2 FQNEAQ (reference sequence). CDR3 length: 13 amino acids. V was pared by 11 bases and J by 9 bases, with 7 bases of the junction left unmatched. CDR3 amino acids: CACPGQGTSPLHF. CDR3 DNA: TGTGCCTGCCCGGGACAGGGGACTTCACCCCTCCACTTT.

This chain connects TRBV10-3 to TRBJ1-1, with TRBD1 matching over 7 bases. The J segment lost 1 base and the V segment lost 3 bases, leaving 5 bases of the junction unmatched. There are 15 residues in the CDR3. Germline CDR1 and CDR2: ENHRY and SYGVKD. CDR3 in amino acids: CAISDQGGGNTEAFF. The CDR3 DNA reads TGTGCCATCAGTGACCAGGGGGGCGGGAACACTGAAGCTTTCTTT.

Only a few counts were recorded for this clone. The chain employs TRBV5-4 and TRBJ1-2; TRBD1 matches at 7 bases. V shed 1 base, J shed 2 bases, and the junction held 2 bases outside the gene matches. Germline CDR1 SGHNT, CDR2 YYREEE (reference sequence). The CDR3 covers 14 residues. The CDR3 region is CASSLRGRNYGYTF. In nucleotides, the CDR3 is TGTGCCAGCAGCTTGAGGGGGCGCAACTATGGCTACACCTTC.

The CDR3 bases are TGTGCCAGCAGCCCTAGCGGGAGTATTGTGGAGACCCAGTACTTC. This codes for CASSPSGSIVETQYF. This chain joins TRBV7-2 and TRBJ2-5; 10 bases are shared with TRBD2. V dropped 5 bases and J dropped 5; count of bases not matched to a gene: 8. CDR3 length: 15 residues. CDR1 is SGHTA, CDR2 FQGNSA, per germline.

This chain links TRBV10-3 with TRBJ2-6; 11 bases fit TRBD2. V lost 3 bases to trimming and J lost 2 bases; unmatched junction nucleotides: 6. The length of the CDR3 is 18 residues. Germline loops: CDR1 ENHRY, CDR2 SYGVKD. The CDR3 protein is CAISDGSGRAPGANVLTF. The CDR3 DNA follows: TGTGCCATCAGTGATGGTAGCGGGAGGGCCCCTGGGGCCAACGTCCTGACTTTC.